This is a list of T cell receptor beta chains from one sample in a study of blood T cell repertoires in COVID-19. This table comes from immunoSEQ multiplex PCR, and its TCRdb copy is limited to in-frame clones, with some not included. The data contain 350,000 to 550,000 clones, roughly 85% of them singletons. Material: PBMCs or T cells enriched from blood (not recorded which). The receptors were sampled from a woman aged 18-29 years with acute COVID-19. CDR3s include the opening cysteine and the closing phenylalanine or tryptophan. Each record gives: clone size, D gene, J gene, V gene, CDR3 protein, CDR3 DNA. The D gene is left open where the match is weak. For some rows the clone size is stated as once, few or many, or as a class when expanded; others skip it.

abundance: -; d_gene: -; j_gene: TRBJ2-5; v_gene: TRBV12-3/TRBV12-4; CDR3aa: CASGTLQETQYF; CDR3nt: TGTGCCAGCGGGACTCTTCAAGAGACCCAGTACTTC
abundance: -; d_gene: -; j_gene: TRBJ1-5; v_gene: TRBV27; CDR3aa: CASSQGRAPNRPQHF; CDR3nt: TGTGCCAGCAGTCAAGGGAGAGCACCCAATCGGCCCCAGCATTTT
abundance: few; d_gene: TRBD1; j_gene: TRBJ1-3; v_gene: TRBV16; CDR3aa: CASSRGQGENTIYF; CDR3nt: TGTGCCAGCAGCCGCGGACAGGGTGAGAACACCATATATTTT
abundance: -; d_gene: TRBD2; j_gene: TRBJ2-1; v_gene: TRBV7-2; CDR3aa: CASSQLAGRYEQFF; CDR3nt: TGTGCCAGCAGCCAGCTAGCGGGAAGGTATGAGCAGTTCTTC
abundance: -; d_gene: TRBD2; j_gene: TRBJ2-7; v_gene: TRBV3-1/TRBV3-2; CDR3aa: CAASTGGEQYF; CDR3nt: TGTGCCGCGTCGACGGGGGGCGAGCAGTACTTC
abundance: -; d_gene: -; j_gene: TRBJ2-5; v_gene: TRBV2; CDR3aa: CASREGSYQETQYF; CDR3nt: TGTGCCAGCAGGGAGGGATCGTATCAAGAGACCCAGTACTTC
abundance: -; d_gene: -; j_gene: TRBJ1-2; v_gene: TRBV4-1; CDR3aa: CASSQERGSYGYTF; CDR3nt: TGCGCCAGCAGCCAAGAAAGGGGCAGCTATGGCTACACCTTC
abundance: -; d_gene: TRBD1; j_gene: TRBJ1-5; v_gene: TRBV27; CDR3aa: CASSIGTGQPQHF; CDR3nt: TGTGCCAGCAGTATCGGGACAGGTCAGCCCCAGCATTTT
abundance: -; d_gene: -; j_gene: TRBJ1-2; v_gene: TRBV12-2; CDR3aa: CASRRTGNYGYTF; CDR3nt: TGTGCAAGTCGCCGGACAGGGAACTATGGCTACACCTTC
abundance: -; d_gene: -; j_gene: TRBJ2-7; v_gene: TRBV5-1; CDR3aa: CASSSLGEYEQYF; CDR3nt: TGCGCCAGCAGCAGCTTGGGAGAATACGAGCAGTACTTC
abundance: -; d_gene: -; j_gene: TRBJ2-2; v_gene: TRBV5-5; CDR3aa: CASTRTPDTGELFF; CDR3nt: TGTGCCAGCACCCGGACACCCGACACCGGGGAGCTGTTTTTT
abundance: few; d_gene: TRBD1; j_gene: TRBJ1-2; v_gene: TRBV28; CDR3aa: CASSTPDRGSNGYTF; CDR3nt: TGTGCCAGCAGTACCCCCGACAGGGGATCTAATGGCTACACCTTC
abundance: -; d_gene: -; j_gene: TRBJ2-5; v_gene: TRBV6-2/TRBV6-3; CDR3aa: CASTPTGQETQYF; CDR3nt: TGTGCCAGCACCCCGACAGGCCAAGAGACCCAGTACTTC
abundance: once; d_gene: -; j_gene: TRBJ1-2; v_gene: TRBV5-5; CDR3aa: CASSLDRVDGYTF; CDR3nt: TGTGCCAGCAGCTTGGACAGGGTGGACGGCTACACCTTC
abundance: -; d_gene: -; j_gene: TRBJ1-2; v_gene: TRBV3-1/TRBV3-2; CDR3aa: CASSQDLNYGYTF; CDR3nt: TGTGCCAGCAGCCAAGATCTAAACTATGGCTACACCTTC
abundance: -; d_gene: -; j_gene: TRBJ2-1; v_gene: TRBV7-2; CDR3aa: CASSLVRDNEQFF; CDR3nt: TGTGCCAGCAGCTTAGTTCGAGACAATGAGCAGTTCTTC
abundance: -; d_gene: -; j_gene: TRBJ1-2; v_gene: TRBV4-1; CDR3aa: CASSTLTPSYGYTF; CDR3nt: TGCGCCAGCAGTACCCTGACACCCTCCTATGGCTACACCTTC
abundance: -; d_gene: -; j_gene: TRBJ1-5; v_gene: TRBV25-1; CDR3aa: CASSGEHQPQHF; CDR3nt: TGTGCCAGCAGTGGAGAGCATCAGCCCCAGCATTTT
abundance: -; d_gene: -; j_gene: TRBJ2-1; v_gene: TRBV5-6; CDR3aa: CASSLAGSAFF; CDR3nt: TGTGCCAGCAGCTTGGCCGGGAGCGCGTTCTTC
abundance: -; d_gene: -; j_gene: TRBJ1-5; v_gene: TRBV5-8; CDR3aa: CASSFGWGVSNQPQHF; CDR3nt: TGTGCCAGCAGCTTCGGTTGGGGAGTCTCTAATCAGCCCCAGCATTTT
abundance: -; d_gene: -; j_gene: TRBJ1-2; v_gene: TRBV2; CDR3aa: CATGGQAKRGYTF; CDR3nt: TGTGCCACGGGAGGGCAGGCAAAGAGGGGCTACACCTTC
abundance: -; d_gene: -; j_gene: TRBJ2-4; v_gene: TRBV2; CDR3aa: CASSVSGRLYF; CDR3nt: TGTGCCAGCAGTGTATCAGGCCGTTTGTACTTC
abundance: few; d_gene: -; j_gene: TRBJ1-2; v_gene: TRBV4-1; CDR3aa: CASSQATGRDGYTF; CDR3nt: TGCGCCAGCAGCCAAGCCACGGGGAGGGATGGCTACACCTTC
abundance: once; d_gene: -; j_gene: TRBJ1-4; v_gene: TRBV6-5; CDR3aa: CASSYGRGPTNEKLFF; CDR3nt: TGTGCCAGCAGTTACGGGCGGGGGCCGACTAATGAAAAACTGTTTTTT
abundance: -; d_gene: -; j_gene: TRBJ1-4; v_gene: TRBV30; CDR3aa: CAWSVGVVNEKLFF; CDR3nt: TGTGCCTGGAGTGTCGGGGTAGTTAATGAAAAACTGTTTTTT
abundance: once; d_gene: -; j_gene: TRBJ1-5; v_gene: TRBV15; CDR3aa: CATSRGQGNQPQHF; CDR3nt: TGTGCCACCAGCCGAGGGCAGGGCAATCAGCCCCAGCATTTT
abundance: -; d_gene: TRBD2; j_gene: TRBJ2-3; v_gene: TRBV5-6; CDR3aa: CASRGLAGSTDTQYF; CDR3nt: TGTGCCAGCAGGGGACTAGCGGGTAGCACAGATACGCAGTATTTT
abundance: -; d_gene: TRBD1; j_gene: TRBJ1-3; v_gene: TRBV29-1; CDR3aa: CSVRTGTTSGNTIYF; CDR3nt: TGCAGCGTTCGGACAGGGACTACCTCTGGAAACACCATATATTTT
abundance: -; d_gene: TRBD1; j_gene: TRBJ1-6; v_gene: TRBV15; CDR3aa: CATSVPPGQGTSPLHF; CDR3nt: TGTGCCACCAGCGTACCTCCGGGACAGGGGACTTCACCCCTCCACTTT
abundance: once; d_gene: -; j_gene: TRBJ2-2; v_gene: TRBV6-5; CDR3aa: CASSSGHRNTGELFF; CDR3nt: TGTGCCAGCAGTTCGGGACATAGGAACACCGGGGAGCTGTTTTTT
abundance: -; d_gene: -; j_gene: TRBJ2-7; v_gene: TRBV7-9; CDR3aa: CASSSTGYEQYF; CDR3nt: TGTGCCAGCAGCTCAACAGGGTACGAGCAGTACTTC
abundance: -; d_gene: -; j_gene: TRBJ1-2; v_gene: TRBV6-2/TRBV6-3; CDR3aa: CASSYVEQDIYGYTF; CDR3nt: TGTGCCAGCAGTTACGTTGAGCAAGACATTTATGGCTACACCTTC
abundance: -; d_gene: TRBD1; j_gene: TRBJ1-1; v_gene: TRBV19; CDR3aa: CASSAGGGTEAFF; CDR3nt: TGTGCCAGTAGTGCAGGGGGTGGCACTGAAGCTTTCTTT
abundance: -; d_gene: TRBD2; j_gene: TRBJ2-7; v_gene: TRBV7-6; CDR3aa: CASSLWTSGGYEQYF; CDR3nt: TGTGCCAGCAGCCTCTGGACTAGCGGGGGGTACGAGCAGTACTTC
abundance: -; d_gene: -; j_gene: TRBJ1-5; v_gene: TRBV6-1; CDR3aa: CASSEPGLGNQPQHF; CDR3nt: TGTGCCAGCAGTGAACCGGGGTTGGGCAATCAGCCCCAGCATTTT
abundance: -; d_gene: -; j_gene: TRBJ2-5; v_gene: TRBV24-1; CDR3aa: CATSDLTASEQETQYF; CDR3nt: TGTGCCACCAGTGATTTAACGGCTAGCGAGCAAGAGACCCAGTACTTC
abundance: -; d_gene: -; j_gene: TRBJ1-2; v_gene: TRBV25-1; CDR3aa: CASSGGGWAYGYTF; CDR3nt: TGTGCCAGCAGTGGAGGGGGTTGGGCCTATGGCTACACCTTC
abundance: -; d_gene: -; j_gene: TRBJ2-7; v_gene: TRBV21-1; CDR3aa: CASSRLMTSPLYEQYF; CDR3nt: TGTGCCAGCAGCAGATTGATGACTAGCCCCCTCTACGAGCAGTACTTC
abundance: -; d_gene: -; j_gene: TRBJ2-2; v_gene: TRBV28; CDR3aa: CASSFAGYTGELFF; CDR3nt: TGTGCCAGCAGTTTTGCAGGTTACACCGGGGAGCTGTTTTTT
abundance: -; d_gene: TRBD2; j_gene: TRBJ2-5; v_gene: TRBV5-6; CDR3aa: CASSRGVAGGETQYF; CDR3nt: TGTGCCAGCAGCCGGGGGGTAGCGGGAGGGGAGACCCAGTACTTC
abundance: -; d_gene: -; j_gene: TRBJ1-5; v_gene: TRBV28; CDR3aa: CASSWQGSNQPQHF; CDR3nt: TGTGCCAGCAGTTGGCAGGGTAGCAATCAGCCCCAGCATTTT
abundance: -; d_gene: TRBD1; j_gene: TRBJ1-1; v_gene: TRBV10-3; CDR3aa: CAISDPPGQGLGTEAFF; CDR3nt: TGTGCCATCAGTGACCCACCGGGACAGGGACTGGGCACTGAAGCTTTCTTT
abundance: -; d_gene: -; j_gene: TRBJ2-3; v_gene: TRBV30; CDR3aa: CAWSVFGLSTDTQYF; CDR3nt: TGTGCCTGGAGTGTATTCGGTTTAAGCACAGATACGCAGTATTTT
abundance: -; d_gene: TRBD1; j_gene: TRBJ1-2; v_gene: TRBV19; CDR3aa: CASRPGQGFGYTF; CDR3nt: TGTGCCAGTAGGCCGGGACAGGGTTTTGGCTACACCTTC
abundance: once; d_gene: -; j_gene: TRBJ1-1; v_gene: TRBV6-5; CDR3aa: CASSYLSFTEAFF; CDR3nt: TGTGCCAGCAGTTACTTGAGCTTCACTGAAGCTTTCTTT
abundance: -; d_gene: TRBD1; j_gene: TRBJ1-4; v_gene: TRBV6-5; CDR3aa: CASSQTGTGEEKLFF; CDR3nt: TGTGCCAGCAGCCAAACCGGGACAGGGGAAGAAAAACTGTTTTTT
abundance: -; d_gene: -; j_gene: TRBJ1-2; v_gene: TRBV7-8; CDR3aa: CASSLARQGSGYTF; CDR3nt: TGTGCCAGCAGCTTAGCGAGGCAGGGGTCTGGCTACACCTTC
abundance: few; d_gene: TRBD2; j_gene: TRBJ2-3; v_gene: TRBV7-8; CDR3aa: CASSLVPGGRRTDTQYF; CDR3nt: TGTGCCAGCAGCTTAGTGCCGGGAGGGCGACGCACAGATACGCAGTATTTT
abundance: -; d_gene: -; j_gene: TRBJ1-1; v_gene: TRBV6-5; CDR3aa: CASSYLGLEPTEAFF; CDR3nt: TGTGCCAGCAGTTACTTGGGTCTGGAGCCCACTGAAGCTTTCTTT
abundance: -; d_gene: TRBD1; j_gene: TRBJ1-2; v_gene: TRBV5-4; CDR3aa: CASSPGQSNYGYTF; CDR3nt: TGTGCCAGCAGCCCGGGACAGTCTAACTATGGCTACACCTTC
abundance: -; d_gene: -; j_gene: TRBJ2-3; v_gene: TRBV7-2; CDR3aa: CASSLEAGGTDTQYF; CDR3nt: TGTGCCAGCAGCTTAGAAGCAGGAGGAACAGATACGCAGTATTTT
abundance: -; d_gene: TRBD1; j_gene: TRBJ2-7; v_gene: TRBV5-6; CDR3aa: CASSLVGQGLYEQYF; CDR3nt: TGTGCCAGCAGCTTGGTGGGACAGGGTTTGTACGAGCAGTACTTC